This T cell receptor (beta chain) was documented in a study of blood T cell repertoires in COVID-19. The CDR3 extends over 14 amino acids. Germline CDR1 SGHTA, CDR2 FQGNSA. Trimming pared 3 bases from V and 6 bases from J, leaving 14 bases between. The data were produced by immunoSEQ multiplex PCR, yet TCRdb's version contains in-frame clones alone and is incomplete. The profile shows more than 200,000 clones, approximately 79% of them singletons. V and J are TRBV7-2 and TRBJ1-2; possible D gene TRBD1, 6 bases. This clonotype was obtained from a woman aged 40 to 49 with active or convalescent COVID-19. Sequences were obtained from peripheral blood. CDR3 sequence (DNA): TGTGCCAGCAGCTTGGGCAGGGGCCCTCATGGCTACACCTTC. It specifies CASSLGRGPHGYTF.